The clone carrying this TCR beta chain was seen ten or more times. Its specificity is not known. V was trimmed by 4 bases and J by 2 bases, leaving 10 bases between them. CDR3 length equals 14 residues. Germline CDR1 reads SGHRS; CDR2 reads YFSETQ. TCRdb called the 5' RACE reads again in MiXCR, with one record for every CDR3 protein. The sample consists of 150,000 to 200,000 distinct CDR3 sequences, about 10% of them appearing once. The sample belongs to a study of T cells after yellow fever vaccination. Findings of the study overall: Repertoires obtained by FACS sorting could include abundant clonotypes that entered as contaminants from the bulk population. CD4 and CD8 compartments shared a small share of clonotypes, likely from convergent recombination.

The source was CD8+ T cells sorted from PBMCs, collected 15 days after the yellow fever booster vaccination. The gene calls are TRBV5-1 and TRBJ1-5; tentative D call: TRBD1 (5 bases). The receptor's source is a man younger than 35 who received the YFV17D yellow fever vaccine. CDR3: CASSPGGGNQPQHF. The CDR3 nucleotides are TGCGCCAGCAGCCCCGGGGGGGGCAATCAGCCCCAGCATTTT. The variable domain in full, completed from reference TRBV5-1 and TRBJ1-5, reads KAGVTQTPRYLIKTRGQQVTLSCSPISGHRSVSWYQQTPGQGLQFLFEYFSETQRNKGNFPGRFSGRQFSNSRSEMNVSTLELGDSALYLCASSPGGGNQPQHFGDGTRLSIL.